The 17 T cell receptor beta chains below come from one sample, sequenced in a study of T cell changes during pregnancy in multiple sclerosis. The method was immunoSEQ multiplex PCR; TCRdb's version includes in-frame clones alone and lacks a portion of them. The profile covers roughly 110,000 clones, with roughly 90% appearing a single time and roughly 1.7% taken by the ten largest. The material was peripheral blood, obtained after pregnancy. These receptors were collected from a female donor with multiple sclerosis, enrolled in a pregnancy study.

The chain is built from TRBV6-5 and TRBJ2-7; TRBD1 might be the D (5 bases). CDR1 is MNHEY and CDR2 is SVGAGI in the germline V gene. This CDR3 spans 15 amino acids. Between the trimmed V and J ends, which lost 6 bases and 2 bases, there was a span of 17 bases. Here the CDR3 DNA reads TGTGCCAGCAGAAAGACGGACACCCTAGCCTACGAGCAGTACTTC. Its translation is CASRKTDTLAYEQYF.

This clone was found a few times. The chain recombines TRBV7-8 with TRBJ2-7; D gene ambiguous. V was clipped by 8 bases and J by 9 bases, with 8 bases between them. This CDR3 contains 9 residues. The germline CDR1 and CDR2 sequences are SGHVS and FQNEAQ. The chain's CDR3 is CASHRVQYF. The CDR3 DNA is TGTGCCAGCCATCGGGTGCAGTACTTC.

V usage is TRBV19 and J usage is TRBJ1-1; D may be TRBD1 (6 bases). This CDR3 has 15 residues. Germline assignment: CDR1 LNHDA and CDR2 SQIVND (reference sequence). V shed 5 bases and J shed 1 base, with 14 bases lying between them. The CDR3 coding sequence is TGTGCCAGTAGTGGCCCGGGACAAGCGAACACTGAAGCTTTCTTT. Its translation: CASSGPGQANTEAFF.

The V gene is TRBV29-1, the J gene TRBJ1-1; D call uncertain. Germline CDR1 SQVTM, CDR2 ANQGSEA. The CDR3 has 12 amino acids. V lost 3 bases and J lost 0, with 5 bases in between. As DNA, the CDR3 is TGCAGCGTTGAGGCAGTGAACACTGAAGCTTTCTTT. This sequence encodes CSVEAVNTEAFF.

This CDR3 reads CASSADPSSSDTQYF. The CDR3 DNA is TGTGCCAGCAGTGCCGACCCTAGTTCCTCCGATACGCAGTATTTT. V and J are TRBV2 and TRBJ2-3; D unresolved. The CDR3 is 15 residues long. V lost 4 bases and J 6 bases, leaving 17 bases between the germline ends. The germline V gene encodes CDR1 SNHLY and CDR2 FYNNEI.

This chain joins TRBV5-1 and TRBJ2-7; 10 bases match TRBD1. V trimming: 0 bases; J trimming: 0 bases; junction bases outside the gene matches: 9. The CDR3 totals 18 residues. CDR1 SGHRS and CDR2 YFSETQ come from the germline V gene. CDR3: CASSLGIGTGVGSYEQYF. Here the CDR3 DNA reads TGCGCCAGCAGCTTGGGCATAGGGACAGGGGTAGGCTCCTACGAGCAGTACTTC.

The gene calls are TRBV5-1 and TRBJ2-3, with 12 bases fitting TRBD2. Germline V gene lookup returns CDR1 SGHRS and CDR2 YFSETQ. The V segment lost 4 bases and the J segment 5 bases; nucleotides outside the gene matches: 5. This CDR3 comprises 15 residues. CDR3 nucleotides: TGCGCCAGCAGCCAACTAGCGGGAGGTAAAGATACGCAGTATTTT. Its translation is CASSQLAGGKDTQYF.

This sequence joins TRBV6-5 and TRBJ2-7, with 10 positions matching TRBD2. The CDR3 is 15 amino acids. With V trimmed by 5 bases and J by 1 base, 5 bases remained unmatched. Germline V lookup: CDR1 MNHEY, CDR2 SVGAGI. This CDR3 reads CASSPSGGGSYEQYF. CDR3 in DNA: TGTGCCAGCAGTCCGAGCGGGGGGGGATCCTACGAGCAGTACTTC.

The chain recombines TRBV6-1 with TRBJ1-1; no definite D call. CDR1 is MNHNS, CDR2 SASEGT, per germline. This CDR3 is 13 amino acids long. The V gene lost 4 bases and the J gene lost 0 bases, with 6 bases spanning the gap. CDR3 residues: CASSVDLNTEAFF. CDR3 DNA: TGTGCCAGCAGTGTAGATTTGAACACTGAAGCTTTCTTT.

This chain connects TRBV19 to TRBJ2-1; D remains unclear. V was clipped by 7 bases and J by 0 bases, with 16 bases between them. This CDR3 is 16 amino acids long. Germline V gene data show CDR1 as LNHDA and CDR2 as SQIVND (reference sequence). CDR3 nucleotides: TGTGCCAGTACCGCCGGAGCAGTGAGCTCCTACAATGAGCAGTTCTTC. Amino acids: CASTAGAVSSYNEQFF.

V is TRBV11-2 and J is TRBJ1-5, with 9 nucleotides matching TRBD1. The CDR3 contains 14 residues. The ends lost 6 bases at V and 6 bases at J; junction bases unmatched: 6. Germline CDR1 is SGHAT and CDR2 is FQNNGV. In nucleotides, the CDR3 is TGTGCCAGCAGTCCTACAGGGGGCCCTCAGCCCCAGCATTTT. Protein sequence: CASSPTGGPQPQHF.

This rearrangement joins TRBV4-1 to TRBJ2-7, with 7 bases matching TRBD2. CDR1 is MGHRA, CDR2 YSYEKL, per germline. This CDR3 is built from 16 residues. The trim removed 0 bases at V and 1 base at J, leaving 6 bases unmatched. The CDR3 coding sequence is TGCGCCAGCAGCCAAGAACCCCAGCGGGATTCCTACGAGCAGTACTTC. It yields the protein CASSQEPQRDSYEQYF.

Concerning this clone itself: Other nucleotide sequences from this sample produce the same CDR3. The chain recombines TRBV30 with TRBJ1-4; 8 nucleotides match TRBD1. V shed 3 bases, J shed 6 bases, and the junction held 6 bases outside the gene matches. CDR3 length: 14 amino acids. Germline V CDR1 and CDR2: GTSNPN, SVGIG (reference sequence). The CDR3 loop is CAWRPDRGDEKLFF. DNA of the CDR3: TGTGCCTGGAGACCCGACAGGGGCGATGAAAAACTGTTTTTT.

V and J are TRBV5-6 and TRBJ1-1, with a tentative D call TRBD1 (5 bases). V gave up 0 bases and J gave up 4 bases, with 10 bases separating them. The germline V gene has CDR1 SGHDT and CDR2 YYEEEE. The CDR3 has 14 residues. The CDR3, as DNA: TGTGCCAGCAGCTTGGGGTCCGGGGGCACTGAAGCTTTCTTT. Translation: CASSLGSGGTEAFF.

V gene TRBV30 combines with J gene TRBJ2-1; 9 positions match TRBD2. The CDR3 covers 19 residues. The germline V gene encodes CDR1 GTSNPN and CDR2 SVGIG (reference sequence). V was clipped by 3 bases and J by 5 bases; unmatched bases: 20. In DNA form, the CDR3 reads TGTGCCTGGAGCCCGGGACTAGCAGCTAGACACGGGCGAGACAATGAGCAGTTCTTC. Translated: CAWSPGLAARHGRDNEQFF.

The chain uses TRBV6-4 and TRBJ2-7; no clear D. CDR3 length equals 13 residues. CDR1 MRHNA and CDR2 SNTAGT come from the germline V gene. Trimming stripped 1 base from V and 5 bases from J, with 9 bases between. The CDR3 reads CASSDCQVHEQYF. The CDR3 coding sequence is TGTGCCAGCAGTGACTGTCAGGTACACGAGCAGTACTTC.

The rearrangement links TRBV7-3 to TRBJ2-5, with D unresolved. Germline V gene sequence: CDR1 SGHTA, CDR2 FQGTGA. The CDR3 covers 15 residues. The V gene lost 1 base and the J gene lost 2 bases, with 11 bases spanning the gap. The CDR3 sequence is CASSLMAGTQETQYF. The DNA of the CDR3 is TGTGCCAGCAGCTTAATGGCAGGAACACAAGAGACCCAGTACTTC.